Presented here are 15 T cell receptor beta chains from one specimen sequenced in a study of neurological immune-mediated disorders. MiXCR was run by TCRdb on the 5' RACE reads, yielding one entry per CDR3 protein. This table holds fewer than 80,000 distinct CDR3 sequences, 4% to 6% found once. Material: PBMCs. These receptors all come from a woman aged 30 to 39 with multiple sclerosis.

This clonotype was recorded at least ten times. The rearrangement uses TRBV5-6 and TRBJ2-7; D unresolved. This CDR3 contains 14 residues. V shed 0 bases and J shed 6 bases, with 13 bases lying between them. The germline V gene encodes CDR1 SGHDT and CDR2 YYEEEE. CDR3 protein: CASSLGDWASEQYF. CDR3 bases: TGTGCCAGCAGCTTGGGGGATTGGGCATCCGAGCAGTACTTC.

Ten or more counts support this clonotype. CDR3 protein: CSVARASLTGELFF. CDR3 coding DNA: TGCAGCGTTGCGAGGGCGTCGTTGACCGGGGAGCTGTTTTTT. The chain employs TRBV29-1 and TRBJ2-2, with TRBD2 as a possible D gene (5 bases). V shed 4 bases and J shed 5 bases, with 14 bases lying between them. The germline V gene has CDR1 SQVTM and CDR2 ANQGSEA. The CDR3 extends over 14 amino acids.

The V gene is TRBV29-1, the J gene TRBJ2-5; D unresolved. Germline V CDR1 and CDR2: SQVTM, ANQGSEA. V was cut by 6 bases and J by 2 bases, with 10 bases left in between. CDR3 size: 12 residues. For the CDR3, the DNA is TGCAGCGTGACACAGAGTCAAGAGACCCAGTACTTC. It is translated as CSVTQSQETQYF.

This clonotype occurred many times. V is TRBV7-9 and J is TRBJ2-1; tentatively, D is TRBD1 (5 bases). Trimming removed 1 base at V and 6 bases at J, with 13 bases between. The CDR3 has 15 residues. Germline V gene lookup returns CDR1 SEHNR and CDR2 FQNEAQ (reference sequence). The CDR3 DNA reads TGTGCCAGCAGCTTAGATGGCAGGGTGGGCAATGAGCAGTTCTTC. Encoded protein: CASSLDGRVGNEQFF. The entire variable domain, with the rest obtained from reference TRBV7-9 and TRBJ2-1, is as follows: DTGVSQNPRHKITKRGQNVTFRCDPISEHNRLYWYRQTLGQGPEFLTYFQNEAQLEKSRLLSDRFSAERPKGSFSTLEIQRTEQGDSAMYLCASSLDGRVGNEQFFGPGTRLTVL.

Many counts were recorded for this clonotype. The chain links TRBV20-1 to TRBJ2-3; a possible D gene is TRBD1 (5 bases). CDR1 DFQATT and CDR2 SNEGSKA come from the germline V gene (reference sequence). The CDR3 contains 15 residues. With 1 base removed from V and 2 bases from J, the gap between germline ends came to 13 bases. The CDR3: CSARARRTPTDTQYF. In DNA, the CDR3 is TGCAGTGCTAGAGCTAGGCGGACACCCACAGATACGCAGTATTTT.

This clonotype was detected many times. This sequence joins TRBV20-1 and TRBJ2-5; D gene ambiguous. V shed 4 bases and J shed 3 bases, with 15 bases lying between them. The germline V gene encodes CDR1 DFQATT and CDR2 SNEGSKA (reference sequence). This CDR3 region has 14 residues. DNA for the CDR3: TGCAGTGCTAACAAGCAGAATGATAAAGAGACCCAGTACTTC. Protein sequence: CSANKQNDKETQYF.

This clonotype occurred many times. The J gene is TRBJ1-1, the V gene TRBV20-1; D perhaps matches TRBD1 (6 bases). In germline, CDR1 is DFQATT, CDR2 SNEGSKA (reference sequence). This CDR3 comprises 14 residues. V shed 7 bases and J shed 1 base, with 16 bases lying between them. CDR3 sequence reads: CSVVLGGGNTEAFF. The CDR3 nucleotides read TGCAGTGTAGTCCTTGGAGGGGGGAACACTGAAGCTTTCTTT.

This clonotype was seen ten or more times. The CDR3 coding sequence is TGTGCCAGCAGAGGTGGGGCCCGCGATACGCAGTATTTT. As protein: CASRGGARDTQYF. The rearrangement joins TRBV12-3 or TRBV12-4 to TRBJ2-3, with D maybe TRBD1 (5 bases). The CDR3 has 13 amino acids. V was shortened by 6 bases and J by 6 bases, with 13 bases between the two germline ends.

As concerns this clonotype: Being one base from a much bigger clone, this may be a read error. This chain links TRBV12-3 or TRBV12-4 with TRBJ2-3; no reliable D call. Trimming removed 5 bases from V and 0 bases from J, with 9 bases in between. CDR3 length: 14 residues. The DNA of the CDR3 is TGTGCCAGCAGTATGACCACGAGCACAGATACGCAGTATTTT. This sequence encodes CASSMTTSTDTQYF.

The chain uses TRBV28 and TRBJ1-2, with D tentatively TRBD1 (5 bases). CDR3 length: 13 residues. In germline, CDR1 is MDHEN, CDR2 SYDVKM. Between the trimmed V and J ends, which lost 6 bases and 3 bases, there was a span of 11 bases. The CDR3 nucleotides read TGTGCCAGCAGCCTCAGGGTGTACTATGGCTACACCTTC. The encoded protein is CASSLRVYYGYTF.

This clonotype was seen at least ten times. The chain links TRBV7-2 to TRBJ1-1; 8 nucleotides agree with TRBD1. With 0 bases clipped from V and 5 bases from J, the junction kept 5 bases outside the gene matches. The CDR3 runs 15 residues. The V gene's germline CDR1 is SGHTA and CDR2 FQGNSA. CDR3 in DNA: TGTGCCAGCAGCTTAGCGCAGGGGGCAAGGACTGAAGCTTTCTTT. Its protein is CASSLAQGARTEAFF.

J is TRBJ2-7 and V is TRBV9, with no clear D. This CDR3 is 15 amino acids long. Germline assignment: CDR1 SGDLS and CDR2 YYNGEE. V lost 0 bases and J 0 bases, leaving 10 bases between the germline ends. The CDR3: CASSVGPDRSYEQYF. The CDR3 region has the DNA TGTGCCAGCAGCGTAGGCCCCGACCGCTCCTACGAGCAGTACTTC.

At least ten counts were recorded for this clonotype. Written as DNA, the CDR3 is TGCAGTGTTATCGGTACGGGGCCCAACACCGGGGAGCTGTTTTTT. It yields the protein CSVIGTGPNTGELFF. V is TRBV20-1 and J is TRBJ2-2; D possibly uses TRBD1 or TRBD2 (5 bases each). CDR3 length: 15 amino acids. Germline V gives CDR1 DFQATT, CDR2 SNEGSKA (reference sequence). Trimming cost V 7 bases and J 2 bases, with 17 bases left between them.

On this clonotype itself: A much bigger clone sits one base away, suggesting this may be a read error. The rearrangement uses TRBV29-1 and TRBJ1-1; D is unresolved. CDR1 is SQVTM, CDR2 ANQGSEA, per germline. There are 14 residues in the CDR3. Trimming left V 0 bases short and J 3 bases short, with 11 bases between. The CDR3 DNA is TGCAGCGTTGAAGATCCTGAAGGCCACACTGAAGCTTTCTTT. It specifies CSVEDPEGHTEAFF.

This clonotype was found a few times. The chain recombines TRBV29-1 with TRBJ1-1, with a possible D match to TRBD1 (5 bases). Germline CDR1 SQVTM, CDR2 ANQGSEA. V dropped 4 bases and J dropped 1 base, with 13 bases sitting between them. This CDR3 region has 14 residues. The chain's CDR3 is CSVGTGQRNTEAFF. The CDR3 DNA is TGCAGCGTTGGTACAGGCCAAAGGAACACTGAAGCTTTCTTT.